Sequencing of this T cell receptor (beta chain) was carried out in a study of cytomegalovirus exposure and HLA in healthy donors. Study context: Most donors, around 81% of roughly 400 genotyped, fell in the Caucasian-associated ancestry cluster.

The CDR3 consists of 12 residues. The V gene's germline CDR1 is MDHEN and CDR2 SYDVKM. Trimming took off 3 bases at V and 10 bases at J, with 9 bases between the two ends. The PCR had 60 Vbeta and 13 Jbeta primers. Measured with immunoSEQ multiplex PCR; TCRdb has only the in-frame clones, and not every one. The repertoire holds some 150,000 clones, with around four fifths as singletons. Healthy bone marrow donors made up the cohort. Sequencing was carried out using PBMCs. The TCR comes from a man aged 35 to 55 in good health and CMV-seronegative. The chain combines TRBV28 with TRBJ1-4; tentative D call: TRBD1 (5 bases). The CDR3 is CASSLGGGKLFF. The CDR3 region has the DNA TGTGCCAGCAGTTTGGGGGGTGGAAAACTGTTTTTT.